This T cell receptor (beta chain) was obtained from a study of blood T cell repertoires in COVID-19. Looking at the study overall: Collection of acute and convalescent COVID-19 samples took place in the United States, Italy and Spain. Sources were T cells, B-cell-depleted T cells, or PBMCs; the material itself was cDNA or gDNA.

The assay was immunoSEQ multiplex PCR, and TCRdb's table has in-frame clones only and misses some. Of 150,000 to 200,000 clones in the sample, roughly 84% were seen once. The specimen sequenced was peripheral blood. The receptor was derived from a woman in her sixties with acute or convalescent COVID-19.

CDR3: CASSLQGQGFSYNSPLHF. CDR3 coding DNA: TGTGCCAGCAGCTTACAAGGACAGGGGTTTTCCTATAATTCACCCCTCCACTTT. The V gene is TRBV11-2, the J gene TRBJ1-6; 9 bases map to TRBD1. From germline, CDR1 is SGHAT and CDR2 FQNNGV. This CDR3 region has 18 residues. Trimming at V came to 2 bases and at J to 1 base, leaving 6 bases not matched to a gene.